The clone carrying this T cell receptor beta chain was observed many times. Time point: persistent/refractory GD, antithyroid drugs over 5 years with positive TRAb. The TCR library was prepared using RNA isolated from PBMCs. The data were taken from a study of regulatory T cells in long-lasting Graves disease. iRepertoire HTBI primers and Arm-PCR of CDR3 regions built TCR beta libraries. TCRdb called the multiplex PCR reads again in MiXCR, with one record for every CDR3 protein. The table includes approximately 440,000 distinct CDR3 sequences, 20% to 30% detected once. Germline CDR1 MNHEY, CDR2 SMNVEV (reference sequence). Trimming left V 5 bases short and J 4 bases short, with 14 bases between. This CDR3 is built from 14 residues.

The sequenced sample was peripheral blood mononuclear cells (PBMCs), obtained when the disease was refractory, from a patient treated with antithyroid drugs. The chain employs TRBV27 and TRBJ1-1; unclear D gene. This receptor was identified in a female donor with Graves disease. CDR3 nucleotide sequence: TGTGCCAGCAGTCCGAGACCGTGGGTCACTGAAGCTTTCTTT. Its protein is CASSPRPWVTEAFF.